The 29 T cell receptor beta chains reported below all come from one sample, sequenced in a study of response to subunit inactivated influenza vaccine. In TCRdb, the RT-PCR reads were re-called with MiXCR into one record per CDR3 protein. The sample lists more than 700,000 distinct CDR3 sequences, 21% occurring once. Sequenced material: PBMCs from blood, taken around 5 days after vaccination. Every receptor here comes from a man between 45 and 60 years old who received an inactivated influenza vaccine.

CDR3 in amino acids: CASSYQSQTTGGYTF. DNA of the CDR3: TGTGCCAGCTCATACCAGTCACAGACGACGGGTGGCTACACCTTC. The rearrangement uses TRBV18 and TRBJ1-2, with D hard to call. Germline-derived CDR1 and CDR2 are KGHSH and LQKENI. This CDR3 is built from 15 residues. Trimming removed 5 bases from V and 7 bases from J, with 20 bases in between.

This chain joins TRBV6-2 or TRBV6-3 and TRBJ1-5; D not certain. V lost 5 bases to trimming and J lost 3 bases, with 8 bases between them. The CDR3 is 13 amino acids. Germline V gene lookup returns CDR1 MNHEY and CDR2 SVGEGT. The CDR3 is CASSGLNNQPQHF. CDR3 DNA sequence: TGTGCCAGCAGTGGGCTGAACAATCAGCCCCAGCATTTT.

This clonotype came up a few times. The chain carries TRBV7-9 and TRBJ2-2; possible D gene TRBD2, 5 bases. The CDR3 runs to 15 residues. The V gene lost 3 bases and the J gene lost 1 base, with 9 bases spanning the gap. The germline V gene encodes CDR1 SEHNR and CDR2 FQNEAQ (reference sequence). The CDR3 reads CASSFASLNTGELFF. The CDR3 DNA reads TGTGCCAGCAGCTTTGCTAGCCTGAACACCGGGGAGCTGTTTTTT.

This clonotype appeared many times. V gene TRBV5-1 combines with J gene TRBJ2-2, with unresolved D. The ends were cut back, 0 bases at V and 1 base at J, with 7 bases in the middle. Germline lookup yields CDR1 SGHRS and CDR2 YFSETQ. This CDR3 is 15 amino acids long. CDR3 amino acids: CASSLARQNTGELFF. As DNA, the CDR3 is TGCGCCAGCAGCTTGGCTAGGCAGAACACCGGGGAGCTGTTTTTT.

The chain links TRBV12-3 or TRBV12-4 to TRBJ1-6; 7 bases are shared with TRBD1. The trim removed 6 bases at V and 6 bases at J, leaving 5 bases unmatched. The CDR3 is 14 residues long. As DNA, the CDR3 is TGTGCCAGCAGGGGGGGACAGAGTAATTCACCCCTCCACTTT. Translated, it gives CASRGGQSNSPLHF.

The rearrangement joins TRBV4-3 to TRBJ1-5; unclear D gene. The CDR3 length is 16 residues. Trimming left V 0 bases short and J 4 bases short, with 13 bases between. CDR1 and CDR2 from the germline V gene are LGHNA and YSLEER. The CDR3 nucleotides are TGCGCCAGCAGCCAAGAAGCCGCGGCAGGTAATCAGCCCCAGCATTTT. Translation: CASSQEAAAGNQPQHF.

The gene calls are TRBV7-9 and TRBJ2-2; maybe TRBD1 (6 bases). V was shortened by 6 bases and J by 7 bases, with 18 bases between the two germline ends. CDR3 length equals 15 residues. The germline gives CDR1 SEHNR, CDR2 FQNEAQ (reference sequence). In nucleotides, the CDR3 is TGTGCCAGCAGTTCACGGCCAGGGGTTGACGGGGAGCTGTTTTTT. Its translation: CASSSRPGVDGELFF.

In its sample, this clonotype was seen a few times. This chain links TRBV6-2 or TRBV6-3 with TRBJ1-6; D ambiguous. CDR3 length: 14 amino acids. V gave up 7 bases and J gave up 7 bases, with 14 bases separating them. CDR1 MNHEY and CDR2 SVGEGT come from the germline V gene. CDR3 protein: CASIGDWQNSPLHF. The DNA of the CDR3 is TGTGCCAGCATAGGTGACTGGCAAAATTCACCCCTCCACTTT.

The chain combines TRBV11-2 with TRBJ2-5; D is possibly TRBD1 or TRBD2 (5 bases each). CDR1 is SGHAT and CDR2 is FQNNGV in the germline V gene. CDR3 size: 15 residues. V was clipped by 1 base and J by 2 bases, with 11 bases between them. The CDR3 DNA reads TGTGCCAGCAGCTTAGGGTTGAGGGGTCAAGAGACCCAGTACTTC. Encoded protein: CASSLGLRGQETQYF.

There are many counts of this clonotype. This chain links TRBV6-5 with TRBJ2-1; TRBD2 matches at 7 bases. Germline loops: CDR1 MNHEY, CDR2 SVGAGI. The CDR3 is 19 amino acids. J was trimmed by 0 bases and V by 4 bases; bases with no gene match: 15. The CDR3: CASSSSLMGGTSSYNEQFF. The CDR3 DNA reads as TGTGCCAGCAGTTCATCCCTCATGGGGGGGACCAGCTCCTACAATGAGCAGTTCTTC.

This rearrangement joins TRBV6-2 or TRBV6-3 to TRBJ2-5; possibly TRBD1 for D (8 bases). Deletions cut 6 bases from V and 3 bases from J, with 20 bases between. The CDR3 runs 16 residues. CDR1 and CDR2 (germline): MNHEY, SVGEGT. CDR3 residues: CASRPIGQGGEETQYF. CDR3 bases: TGTGCCAGCAGACCTATCGGACAGGGAGGGGAAGAGACCCAGTACTTC.

The genes are TRBV29-1 and TRBJ1-3; possibly TRBD1 for D (5 bases). Trimming removed 0 bases at V and 8 bases at J, with 11 bases between. This CDR3 region has 13 residues. The germline CDR1 and CDR2 sequences are SQVTM and ANQGSEA. CDR3 sequence (DNA): TGCAGCGTTGAAGATCGTGGGGGTTACACCATATATTTT. Protein: CSVEDRGGYTIYF. Variable domain in full (rest from reference TRBV29-1 and TRBJ1-3): SAVISQKPSRDICQRGTSLTIQCQVDSQVTMMFWYRQQPGQSLTLIATANQGSEATYESGFVIDKFPISRPNLTFSTLTVSNMSPEDSSIYLCSVEDRGGYTIYFGEGSWLTVV.

This clonotype was seen a few times. V gene TRBV7-2 combines with J gene TRBJ2-2; no clear D gene. Per germline, CDR1 SGHTA and CDR2 FQGNSA. This CDR3 contains 13 residues. The CDR3 nucleotides read TGTGCTTGGTCATTCGCGAACACCGGGGAGCTGTTTTTT. This encodes CAWSFANTGELFF.

The chain couples TRBV12-3 or TRBV12-4 to TRBJ2-1, with TRBD2 matching over 13 bases. Trimming removed 2 bases from V and 1 base from J; junction bases left unmatched: 5. The CDR3 extends over 18 amino acids. Written as DNA, the CDR3 is TGTGCCAGCAGTTTAAGACTAGCGGGGGGCCTTTCCTACAATGAGCAGTTCTTC. As protein: CASSLRLAGGLSYNEQFF.

V gene TRBV30 combines with J gene TRBJ2-1; possibly TRBD2 for D (7 bases). Germline assignment: CDR1 GTSNPN and CDR2 SVGIG (reference sequence). The CDR3 length is 15 residues. Trimming pared 2 bases from V and 7 bases from J, leaving 18 bases between. The CDR3, as DNA: TGTGCCTGGAGTCCACTTCGGGGGGCGCGGAATGAGCAGTTCTTC. Protein product: CAWSPLRGARNEQFF.

This rearrangement joins TRBV24-1 to TRBJ2-3; 8 nucleotides match TRBD1. Germline V lookup: CDR1 KGHDR, CDR2 SFDVKD. The CDR3 length is 17 residues. Trimming cost V 4 bases and J 3 bases; bases outside gene matches: 11. The CDR3 reads CATSETYRGVVTDTQYF. DNA for the CDR3: TGTGCCACCAGTGAAACCTACAGGGGGGTTGTAACAGATACGCAGTATTTT.

This chain uses TRBV5-6 with TRBJ2-1, with D unresolved. Germline V lookup: CDR1 SGHDT, CDR2 YYEEEE. The germline V and J ends were trimmed by 4 bases and 7 bases, with 9 bases remaining between them. The CDR3 has 12 residues. For the CDR3, the DNA is TGTGCCAGCAGCGCGGCCCGGAATGAGCAGTTCTTC. Its protein is CASSAARNEQFF.

This clonotype was counted a few times. The chain carries TRBV7-2 and TRBJ2-1; D is ambiguous. Trimming took off 2 bases at V and 4 bases at J, with 9 bases between the two ends. The CDR3 is 14 amino acids. CDR1 is SGHTA and CDR2 is FQGNSA in the germline V gene. CDR3 amino acids: CASSLRNKYNEQFF. Here the CDR3 DNA reads TGTGCCAGCAGCTTACGTAACAAATACAATGAGCAGTTCTTC.

The J gene is TRBJ2-1, the V gene TRBV27; the match to TRBD2 covers 15 bases. The CDR3 has 18 amino acids. V gave up 2 bases and J gave up 3 bases; unmatched junction bases: 5. Germline loops: CDR1 MNHEY, CDR2 SMNVEV (reference sequence). For the CDR3, the DNA is TGTGCCAGCAGTTTAAGGGGGACTAGCGGGAGGTTCTACAATGAGCAGTTCTTC. Its protein is CASSLRGTSGRFYNEQFF.

J is TRBJ1-5 and V is TRBV24-1; 9 bases agree with TRBD1. This CDR3 comprises 16 residues. V dropped 4 bases and J dropped 3; count of bases not matched to a gene: 6. The germline CDR1 and CDR2 sequences are KGHDR and SFDVKD. In DNA form, the CDR3 reads TGTGCCACCAGTGACGCCGGGACAGGGAACAATCAGCCCCAGCATTTT. As protein: CATSDAGTGNNQPQHF.

The genes are TRBV10-3 and TRBJ2-7; possibly TRBD1 or TRBD2 for D (5 bases each). In germline, CDR1 is ENHRY, CDR2 SYGVKD. With 11 bases removed from V and 2 bases from J, the gap between germline ends came to 10 bases. CDR3 length: 11 amino acids. The DNA for the CDR3 is TGTGCCCACGGGACGGCCTACGAGCAGTACTTC. As protein: CAHGTAYEQYF.

The sample holds a few counts of this clonotype. The genes are TRBV12-3 or TRBV12-4 and TRBJ1-5; no reliable D call. This CDR3 region has 16 residues. V lost 3 bases to trimming and J lost 0 bases, with 12 bases between them. The DNA of the CDR3 is TGTGCCAGCAGTTTTCGCCAACGTTATAGCAATCAGCCCCAGCATTTT. It is translated as CASSFRQRYSNQPQHF.

The chain joins TRBV21-1 to TRBJ1-6; TRBD1, the D gene given by the table, was not confirmed from the DNA. TRBV21-1 is termed a pseudogene. The CDR3 spans 17 residues. DNA for the CDR3: TGTGCCAGCAGCAACGAGAGGGACAGGGTATTAGATTCACCCCTCCACTTT. Its protein is CASSNERDRVLDSPLHF.

V and J are TRBV20-1 and TRBJ2-7, with D tentatively TRBD1 or TRBD2 (5 bases each). The V gene's germline CDR1 is DFQATT and CDR2 SNEGSKA (reference sequence). The CDR3 loop spans 14 amino acids. V lost 4 bases and J 3 bases, leaving 16 bases between the germline ends. The CDR3 spells CSAKPGSMVYEQYF. The CDR3 DNA follows: TGCAGTGCTAAACCAGGGAGTATGGTCTACGAGCAGTACTTC.

In its sample, this clonotype was seen many times. J is TRBJ1-2 and V is TRBV4-1; D gene unclear. The CDR3 totals 13 residues. Between the trimmed V and J ends, which lost 0 bases and 8 bases, there was a span of 10 bases. CDR1 MGHRA and CDR2 YSYEKL come from the germline V gene. The CDR3 sequence: CASSQEWGGGYTF. For the CDR3, the DNA is TGCGCCAGCAGCCAAGAGTGGGGAGGAGGCTACACCTTC.

This clonotype was observed a few times. This chain connects TRBV5-1 to TRBJ2-3, with D maybe TRBD2 (6 bases). The V and J ends lost 1 base and 1 base respectively, with 10 bases between them. The CDR3 runs 15 residues. In germline, CDR1 is SGHRS, CDR2 YFSETQ. CDR3 sequence (DNA): TGCGCCAGCAGCTTGTGGGGGGACCGCACAGATACGCAGTATTTT. Protein sequence: CASSLWGDRTDTQYF.

V is TRBV7-2 and J is TRBJ2-7, with 9 bases that match TRBD1. Germline-derived CDR1 and CDR2 are SGHTA and FQGNSA. Trimming removed 5 bases from V and 7 bases from J; junction bases left unmatched: 12. The CDR3 runs to 15 residues. The DNA for the CDR3 is TGTGCCAGCAGCCTGTGGACAGGGGATCTGCAAGAGCAGTACTTC. This codes for CASSLWTGDLQEQYF.

This clonotype was observed a handful of times. The chain joins TRBV3-1 to TRBJ2-2; D gene unclear. Trimming cost V 0 bases and J 3 bases, with 14 bases left between them. Germline loops: CDR1 LGHDT, CDR2 YNNKEL (reference sequence). The CDR3 runs 17 residues. The CDR3, as DNA: TGTGCCAGCAGCCAAGATAGGGCAGTGGTCCACACCGGGGAGCTGTTTTTT. This sequence encodes CASSQDRAVVHTGELFF.

This clonotype was detected once. This chain joins TRBV27 and TRBJ2-7; D is undetermined. This CDR3 has 14 amino acids. With 0 bases removed from V and 0 bases from J, the gap between germline ends came to 6 bases. Germline V CDR1 and CDR2: MNHEY, SMNVEV (reference sequence). CDR3 region: CASSLSGYSYEQYF. The CDR3 nucleotides are TGTGCCAGCAGTTTATCAGGCTACTCCTACGAGCAGTACTTC.